Each of the 27 T cell receptor beta chains below was sequenced from the same sample in a study of early T cells in non-severe SARS-CoV-2 infection. Each CDR3 protein gets one entry after TCRdb re-called the 5' RACE reads with MiXCR. The sample has fewer than 50,000 distinct CDR3 sequences; 9% to 15% are singletons. Sequencing was done on a sample of whole blood. These receptor sequences come from an adult who was a healthcare worker with PCR-confirmed SARS-CoV-2 infection or an uninfected control (not recorded which).

With respect to this clonotype: A single base separates this from a much larger clone, so it may be a read error. The genes are TRBV20-1 and TRBJ2-1; D possibly corresponds to TRBD2 (6 bases). CDR1 DFQATT and CDR2 SNEGSKA come from the germline V gene (reference sequence). The length of the CDR3 is 13 residues. CDR3 in amino acids: CSARTRNYDEQFF. The CDR3 nucleotides read TGCAGTGCTAGGACTAGGAACTACGATGAGCAGTTCTTC.

This clonotype was observed a few times. The chain carries TRBV6-5 and TRBJ2-7, with D hard to call. The CDR3 is made up of 14 amino acids. Germline lookup yields CDR1 MNHEY and CDR2 SVGAGI. Between the trimmed V and J ends, which lost 0 bases and 3 bases, there was a span of 9 bases. The CDR3 coding sequence is TGTGCCAGCAGTTACTCGAGTGGTGGCTACGAGCAGTACTTC. Residues: CASSYSSGGYEQYF.

Only a few counts were recorded for this clonotype. This chain connects TRBV20-1 to TRBJ2-2; 7 nucleotides align to TRBD2. In germline, CDR1 is DFQATT, CDR2 SNEGSKA (reference sequence). V was pared by 5 bases and J by 5 bases, with 8 bases of the junction left unmatched. The CDR3 length is 14 residues. The CDR3, as DNA: TGCAGTGCTCGTCCTAGCGGAGCAACCGGGGAGCTGTTTTTT. Translation: CSARPSGATGELFF.

With regard to this clonotype: This probably arose from a read error, given a far larger clone one base away. The chain is built from TRBV5-5 and TRBJ2-5; D gene unclear. CDR1 and CDR2 (germline): SGHKS, YYEKEE (reference sequence). The CDR3 is 11 amino acids. The CDR3 DNA is TGTGCCAGCAGCTTGCAAGAGACCCAGCACTTC. Protein product: CASSLQETQHF.

This clonotype was observed at least ten times. The V gene is TRBV5-4, the J gene TRBJ2-1; 9 nucleotides line up with TRBD1. Germline CDR1 and CDR2: SGHNT and YYREEE (reference sequence). The CDR3 is made up of 15 amino acids. V was pared by 4 bases and J by 3 bases, with 5 bases of the junction left unmatched. Written as DNA, the CDR3 is TGTGCCAGCAGCCAGGACAGGGGATTCTACAATGAGCAGTTCTTC. It encodes CASSQDRGFYNEQFF.

This clonotype has just a few counts. This chain uses TRBV7-9 with TRBJ2-7; 7 bases are a match to TRBD1. This CDR3 is 14 amino acids long. Unmatched junction bases numbered 6, after V lost 3 bases and J lost 4 bases. CDR1 and CDR2 from the germline V gene are SEHNR and FQNEAQ (reference sequence). CDR3 in DNA: TGTGCCAGCAGCTTCCGGACAGGTTTATACGAGCAGTACTTC. It codes for CASSFRTGLYEQYF.

This clonotype was seen at least ten times. The genes are TRBV7-8 and TRBJ2-7, with 8 bases lining up with TRBD2. CDR1 SGHVS and CDR2 FQNEAQ come from the germline V gene. J lost 4 bases, V lost 1 base, and 3 bases had no gene match. CDR3 length equals 14 residues. The CDR3, as DNA: TGTGCCAGCAGCTTAGAGGCTAGCGGGTACGAGCAGTACTTC. Its translation: CASSLEASGYEQYF.

This clonotype was counted a few times. This rearrangement joins TRBV20-1 to TRBJ1-4; D is unclear. Germline loops: CDR1 DFQATT, CDR2 SNEGSKA (reference sequence). V dropped 6 bases and J dropped 0 bases, with 8 bases sitting between them. CDR3 length equals 13 residues. CDR3 nucleotide sequence: TGCAGTGCGGCGGCCGCAACTAATGAAAAACTGTTTTTT. It yields the protein CSAAAATNEKLFF.

The sample holds a few counts of this clonotype. The chain joins TRBV27 to TRBJ2-5; 12 bases line up with TRBD1. The trim removed 5 bases at V and 5 bases at J, leaving 15 bases unmatched. This CDR3 has 18 residues. Germline values: CDR1 MNHEY, CDR2 SMNVEV (reference sequence). CDR3 sequence: CASSPIPLGTGGRETQYF. The CDR3 DNA reads as TGTGCCAGCAGTCCCATCCCCCTCGGGACAGGGGGCCGGGAGACCCAGTACTTC.

This clonotype was recorded many times. V usage is TRBV11-2 and J usage is TRBJ2-1, with D possibly being TRBD2 (6 bases). CDR1 and CDR2 (germline): SGHAT, FQNNGV. V was cut by 5 bases and J by 6 bases, with 14 bases left in between. The CDR3 totals 14 residues. Here the CDR3 DNA reads TGTGCCAGCAGCATGTGGGCGGGGATCAATGAGCAGTTCTTC. It translates to CASSMWAGINEQFF.

This clonotype came up many times. The J gene is TRBJ1-1, the V gene TRBV18, with D tentatively TRBD1 (6 bases). Trimming took 5 bases from V and 8 from J, leaving 15 bases between them. Germline-derived CDR1 and CDR2 are KGHSH and LQKENI. The CDR3 extends over 13 amino acids. The CDR3 protein is CASSTSKGGEAFF. CDR3 DNA sequence: TGTGCCAGCTCAACGTCCAAGGGGGGAGAAGCTTTCTTT.

Many counts were recorded for this clonotype. The V call is TRBV7-2, the J call TRBJ2-3; a possible D gene is TRBD2 (5 bases). Germline V gene data show CDR1 as SGHTA and CDR2 as FQGNSA. This CDR3 comprises 14 residues. Trimming pared 8 bases from V and 0 bases from J, leaving 12 bases between. This chain's CDR3 is CASASGFSTDTQYF. The CDR3 DNA is TGTGCCAGCGCGTCGGGATTTAGCACAGATACGCAGTATTTT.

At least ten counts were recorded for this clonotype. The rearrangement uses TRBV7-6 and TRBJ1-1, with 7 bases identical to TRBD1. V lost 2 bases to trimming and J lost 6 bases; unmatched junction nucleotides: 6. CDR1 is SGHVS, CDR2 FNYEAQ, per germline. The CDR3 contains 14 residues. CDR3 DNA: TGTGCCAGCAGCTTAACCGGGACAGCCTCTGAAGCTTTCTTT. Its protein is CASSLTGTASEAFF.

In this sample, this clonotype turned up many times. The J gene is TRBJ1-6, the V gene TRBV6-5; no clear D. The CDR3 extends over 14 amino acids. Germline V gives CDR1 MNHEY, CDR2 SVGAGI. Trimming cost V 6 bases and J 6 bases, with 12 bases left between them. The CDR3 sequence: CASSRDNPNSPLHF. The CDR3 DNA is TGTGCCAGCAGCCGAGACAACCCTAATTCACCCCTCCACTTT.

The genes are TRBV19 and TRBJ1-3; no clear D gene. CDR1 and CDR2 from the germline V gene are LNHDA and SQIVND (reference sequence). CDR3 length equals 14 residues. The V end was cut by 8 bases, the J end by 0 bases, with 11 bases between. The CDR3 loop is CASHLDGSGNTIYF. DNA for the CDR3: TGTGCCAGTCATCTGGACGGCTCTGGAAACACCATATATTTT.

The chain links TRBV9 to TRBJ2-6; D is perhaps TRBD2 (5 bases). V lost 0 bases, J lost 2 bases, and 9 bases lay in between. The CDR3 is made up of 16 amino acids. Per germline, CDR1 SGDLS and CDR2 YYNGEE. The CDR3 loop is CASSVGWGAGANVLTF. The CDR3 nucleotides read TGTGCCAGCAGCGTAGGGTGGGGAGCTGGGGCCAACGTCCTGACTTTC.

There are many counts of this clonotype. The chain carries TRBV9 and TRBJ1-1, with unresolved D. The CDR3 has 13 amino acids. The germline V and J ends were trimmed by 0 bases and 6 bases, with 9 bases remaining between them. The germline V gene encodes CDR1 SGDLS and CDR2 YYNGEE. The CDR3 protein is CASSVVGSAEAFF. In nucleotides, the CDR3 is TGTGCCAGCAGCGTAGTGGGTTCTGCTGAAGCTTTCTTT.

The chain recombines TRBV5-1 with TRBJ1-1, with TRBD1 matching 7 bases. J lost 4 bases, V lost 3 bases, and 9 bases had no gene match. The CDR3 covers 15 residues. Germline CDR1 is SGHRS and CDR2 is YFSETQ. The CDR3 reads CASSSRQGGGTEAFF. The CDR3 DNA reads as TGCGCCAGCAGCTCGAGACAGGGCGGGGGCACTGAAGCTTTCTTT.

The chain's CDR3 is CSVVLAGGFHNEQFF. CDR3 DNA sequence: TGCAGCGTTGTCCTAGCGGGAGGGTTCCACAATGAGCAGTTCTTC. This chain connects TRBV29-1 to TRBJ2-1; 12 nucleotides agree with TRBD2. After removal of 4 bases from V and 5 bases from J, the junction contained 6 bases not matched to a gene. Germline V gene data show CDR1 as SQVTM and CDR2 as ANQGSEA. This CDR3 is built from 15 residues.

This clonotype was seen at least ten times. The chain is built from TRBV7-6 and TRBJ2-7; TRBD2 aligns across 11 bases. Germline V gives CDR1 SGHVS, CDR2 FNYEAQ. The CDR3 spans 16 residues. With V trimmed by 5 bases and J by 5 bases, 11 bases remained unmatched. CDR3: CASSISGTSGLDEQYF. For the CDR3, the DNA is TGTGCCAGCAGCATTTCCGGGACTAGCGGCCTTGACGAGCAGTACTTC. The variable domain in full, completed from reference TRBV7-6 and TRBJ2-7, reads GAGVSQSPRYKVTKRGQDVALRCDPISGHVSLYWYRQALGQGPEFLTYFNYEAQQDKSGLPNDRFSAERPEGSISTLTIQRTEQRDSAMYRCASSISGTSGLDEQYFGPGTRLTVT.

This clonotype came up many times. J is TRBJ1-6 and V is TRBV10-3; D is unresolved. Trimming pared 11 bases from V and 7 bases from J, leaving 6 bases between. This CDR3 is built from 10 residues. Germline lookup yields CDR1 ENHRY and CDR2 SYGVKD. The CDR3 DNA follows: TGTGCCGGGTTGAATTCACCCCTCCACTTT. This translates into CAGLNSPLHF.

This clonotype has just a few counts. This chain uses TRBV18 with TRBJ2-5, with a weak D call TRBD1 (5 bases). Trimming removed 2 bases at V and 4 bases at J, with 11 bases between. This CDR3 is 14 amino acids long. CDR1 KGHSH and CDR2 LQKENI come from the germline V gene. CDR3 sequence (DNA): TGTGCCAGCTCACCAGGGGCCGGACGAGAGACCCAGTACTTC. Translation: CASSPGAGRETQYF.

J is TRBJ1-2 and V is TRBV6-5; unclear D gene. V was pared by 5 bases and J by 8 bases, with 27 bases between. The CDR3 has 17 residues. CDR1 and CDR2 from the germline V gene are MNHEY and SVGAGI. CDR3 sequence reads: CASSHHNKLTPGKGYTF. For the CDR3, the DNA is TGTGCCAGCAGTCACCATAACAAATTAACACCCGGGAAAGGCTACACCTTC.

The chain is built from TRBV4-1 and TRBJ1-1, with a possible D match to TRBD1 (5 bases). The germline gives CDR1 MGHRA, CDR2 YSYEKL. V was trimmed by 4 bases and J by 6 bases, leaving 18 bases between them. The CDR3 is 15 amino acids. CDR3 protein: CASSPHRGDIPEAFF. CDR3 coding DNA: TGCGCCAGCAGCCCCCACCGAGGGGATATTCCTGAAGCTTTCTTT.

This chain links TRBV13 with TRBJ2-7; the D is unclear. Per the germline V gene, CDR1 is PRHDT and CDR2 is FYEKMQ (reference sequence). The length of the CDR3 is 13 residues. Trimming took 5 bases from V and 4 from J, leaving 12 bases between them. The chain's CDR3 is CASSLNSFYEQYF. The CDR3 DNA follows: TGTGCCAGCAGCCTAAACAGTTTTTACGAGCAGTACTTC.

This clonotype was observed many times. V is TRBV5-1 and J is TRBJ2-2; TRBD2 matches 10 bases. With 4 bases clipped from V and 0 bases from J, the junction kept 12 bases outside the gene matches. Germline values: CDR1 SGHRS, CDR2 YFSETQ. The CDR3 runs 19 residues. CDR3 protein: CASSPQVAGGTTNTGELFF. The CDR3 nucleotides read TGCGCCAGCAGCCCACAGGTAGCGGGGGGCACAACGAACACCGGGGAGCTGTTTTTT.

This clonotype was counted at least ten times. DNA of the CDR3: TGTGCCAGCAGCTCATCCGGGCTAGTCGGCAATGAGCAGTTCTTC. It yields the protein CASSSSGLVGNEQFF. V and J are TRBV11-1 and TRBJ2-1, with D unclear. The CDR3 loop spans 15 amino acids. The germline CDR1 and CDR2 sequences are SGHAT and FQDESV (reference sequence). The V and J ends lost 4 bases and 6 bases respectively, with 16 bases between them.